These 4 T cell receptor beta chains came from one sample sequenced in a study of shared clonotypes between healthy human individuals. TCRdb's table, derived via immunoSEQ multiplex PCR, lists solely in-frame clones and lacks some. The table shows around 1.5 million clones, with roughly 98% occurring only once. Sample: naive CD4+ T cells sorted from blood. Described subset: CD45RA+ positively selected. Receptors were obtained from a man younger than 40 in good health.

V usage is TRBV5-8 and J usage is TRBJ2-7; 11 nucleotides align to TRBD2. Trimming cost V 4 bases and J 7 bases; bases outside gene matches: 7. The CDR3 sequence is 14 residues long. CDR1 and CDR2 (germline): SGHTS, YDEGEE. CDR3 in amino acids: CASSALAGGGEQYF. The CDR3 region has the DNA TGTGCCAGCAGCGCCCTAGCGGGAGGTGGTGAGCAGTACTTC. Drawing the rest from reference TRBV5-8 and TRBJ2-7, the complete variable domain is EAGVTQSPTHLIKTRGQQATLRCSPISGHTSVYWYQQALGLGLQFLLWYDEGEERNRGNFPPRFSGRQFPNYSSELNVNALELEDSALYLCASSALAGGGEQYFGPGTRLTVT.

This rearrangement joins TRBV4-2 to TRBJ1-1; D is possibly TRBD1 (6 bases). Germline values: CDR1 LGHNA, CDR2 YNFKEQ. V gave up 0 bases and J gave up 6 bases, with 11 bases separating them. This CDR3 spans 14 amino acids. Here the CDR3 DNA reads TGTGCCAGCAGCCAAGATGGGGGGGCGGCTGAAGCTTTCTTT. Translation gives CASSQDGGAAEAFF.

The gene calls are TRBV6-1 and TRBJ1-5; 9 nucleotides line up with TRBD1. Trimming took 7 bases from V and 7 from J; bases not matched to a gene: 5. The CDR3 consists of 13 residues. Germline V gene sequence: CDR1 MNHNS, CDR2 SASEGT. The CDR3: CASTDRGGQPQHF. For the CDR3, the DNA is TGTGCCAGCACGGACAGGGGTGGGCAGCCCCAGCATTTT.

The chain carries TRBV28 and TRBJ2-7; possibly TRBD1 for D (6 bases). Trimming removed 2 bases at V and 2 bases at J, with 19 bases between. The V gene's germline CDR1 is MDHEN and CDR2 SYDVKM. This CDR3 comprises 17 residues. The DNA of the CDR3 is TGTGCCAGCAGTTTAGGGCGCAATGTCGGACAGCCCTACGAGCAGTACTTC. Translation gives CASSLGRNVGQPYEQYF.